These 15 T cell receptor beta chains came from one sample sequenced in a study of PD-L1 blockade in urothelial cancer. Described time point: pretreatment peripheral blood. Only in-frame clones appear in the TCRdb table, and some are missing; sequencing was by immunoSEQ multiplex PCR. Of under 80,000 clones in the sample, roughly 76% were seen once. The sequenced sample was PBMCs, obtained around atezolizumab (anti-PD-L1) treatment. The receptors shown here come from a man between 65 and 85 years old with urothelial cancer.

The CDR3 DNA reads as TGTGCCAGCAGTGCTAGCGGGGGACGAATGAAGACCCAGTACTTC. It yields the protein CASSASGGRMKTQYF. The V and J genes are TRBV6-5 and TRBJ2-5; 10 positions agree with TRBD2. Trimming at V came to 5 bases and at J to 6 bases, leaving 9 bases not matched to a gene. There are 15 residues in the CDR3. Germline CDR1 reads MNHEY; CDR2 reads SVGAGI.

This sequence joins TRBV11-3 and TRBJ2-1, with a possible D match to TRBD2 (6 bases). CDR3 length: 15 amino acids. Germline V CDR1 and CDR2: SGHNT, YENEEA. V was pared by 5 bases and J by 6 bases, with 17 bases between. The DNA of the CDR3 is TGTGCCAGCAGCACCCGGTCGGGGGTGGGCAATGAGCAGTTCTTC. Residues: CASSTRSGVGNEQFF.

The V and J genes are TRBV2 and TRBJ2-2; 7 bases fit TRBD2. CDR1 is SNHLY and CDR2 is FYNNEI in the germline V gene. The CDR3 is 16 amino acids. Unmatched junction bases numbered 9, after V lost 8 bases and J lost 0 bases. The CDR3 is CASSWDYPANTGELFF. DNA for the CDR3: TGTGCCAGCTCATGGGACTACCCCGCGAACACCGGGGAGCTGTTTTTT.

The V call is TRBV9, the J call TRBJ2-1; perhaps TRBD2 as D (5 bases). Per the germline V gene, CDR1 is SGDLS and CDR2 is YYNGEE. The CDR3 runs 14 residues. V was pared by 5 bases and J by 7 bases, with 16 bases between. The CDR3 DNA is TGTGCCAGCAGTCGAGGGTCTGCCGGGAATGAGCAGTTCTTC. Translating it yields CASSRGSAGNEQFF. The whole variable domain, remainder taken from reference TRBV9 and TRBJ2-1, is DSGVTQTPKHLITATGQRVTLRCSPRSGDLSVYWYQQSLDQGLQFLIQYYNGEERAKGNILERFSAQQFPDLHSELNLSSLELGDSALYFCASSRGSAGNEQFFGPGTRLTVL.

The chain is built from TRBV5-4 and TRBJ2-7, with 10 nucleotides matching TRBD1. The germline gives CDR1 SGHNT, CDR2 YYREEE (reference sequence). V lost 4 bases to trimming and J lost 4 bases; unmatched junction nucleotides: 8. CDR3 length equals 15 residues. CDR3 protein: CASSPGQGNSYEQYF. For the CDR3, the DNA is TGTGCCAGCAGCCCGGGACAGGGGAATTCTTACGAGCAGTACTTC.

The V gene is TRBV5-6, the J gene TRBJ1-1; weak D call: TRBD1 (5 bases). The CDR3 is 14 residues long. V dropped 2 bases and J dropped 0 bases, with 8 bases sitting between them. Germline V lookup: CDR1 SGHDT, CDR2 YYEEEE. CDR3 DNA: TGTGCCAGCAGCTTCCCAGGGATGAACACTGAAGCTTTCTTT. Translated: CASSFPGMNTEAFF.

The chain links TRBV27 to TRBJ2-5; 8 bases map to TRBD2. This CDR3 spans 15 amino acids. Per the germline V gene, CDR1 is MNHEY and CDR2 is SMNVEV (reference sequence). With V trimmed by 3 bases and J by 7 bases, 10 bases remained unmatched. The CDR3 coding sequence is TGTGCCAGCAGTTTGGTAGCGGGGTACCCGGGGACCCAGTACTTC. Amino acid sequence: CASSLVAGYPGTQYF.

The chain links TRBV27 to TRBJ2-1, with 8 bases aligning to TRBD2. Germline values: CDR1 MNHEY, CDR2 SMNVEV (reference sequence). This CDR3 region has 16 residues. J lost 0 bases, V lost 3 bases, and 4 bases had no gene match. The CDR3 bases are TGTGCCAGCAGTTTTCCTGGGACTAGCTCCTACAATGAGCAGTTCTTC. This sequence encodes CASSFPGTSSYNEQFF.

This chain uses TRBV5-1 with TRBJ1-1; tentative D call: TRBD1 (5 bases). The CDR3 length is 11 residues. Trimming took off 4 bases at V and 11 bases at J, with 12 bases between the two ends. The germline V gene encodes CDR1 SGHRS and CDR2 YFSETQ. CDR3 loop: CASSTEGKAFF. DNA for the CDR3: TGCGCCAGCAGCACGGAGGGGAAGGCTTTCTTT.

About this clone itself: Other DNA variants within this sample encode the same CDR3. The V and J genes are TRBV30 and TRBJ1-1; D remains unclear. V lost 0 bases to trimming and J lost 3 bases, with 8 bases between them. Per germline, CDR1 GTSNPN and CDR2 SVGIG (reference sequence). The CDR3 runs to 13 residues. Here the CDR3 reads CAWSVGEDTEAFF. CDR3 nucleotides: TGTGCCTGGAGTGTCGGAGAGGACACTGAAGCTTTCTTT.

The chain recombines TRBV10-3 with TRBJ2-7; TRBD1 might be the D (8 bases). Looked up from germline, CDR1 is ENHRY and CDR2 is SYGVKD. Trimming cost V 6 bases and J 6 bases, with 21 bases left between them. The CDR3 is 15 residues long. The CDR3 DNA reads as TGTGCCATCAGGGACAGGGAGGGCCTAGGTGTCGAGCAGTACTTC. As protein: CAIRDREGLGVEQYF.

The genes are TRBV15 and TRBJ1-5; D is perhaps TRBD1 (6 bases). V lost 1 base, J lost 4 bases, and 11 bases lay in between. The CDR3 contains 15 residues. Looked up from germline, CDR1 is LNHNV and CDR2 is YYDKDF (reference sequence). The CDR3 loop is CATSRAGRGNQPQHF. Here the CDR3 DNA reads TGTGCCACCAGCAGAGCAGGAAGGGGGAATCAGCCCCAGCATTTT.

The V and J genes are TRBV5-4 and TRBJ1-4; a weak D match, TRBD1 (5 bases). The CDR3 totals 14 residues. With 0 bases removed from V and 6 bases from J, the gap between germline ends came to 9 bases. Germline V CDR1 and CDR2: SGHNT, YYREEE (reference sequence). DNA for the CDR3: TGTGCCAGCAGCTTGGCAGGGATTGATGAAAAACTGTTTTTT. Amino acids: CASSLAGIDEKLFF.

The rearrangement uses TRBV28 and TRBJ2-7; tentatively, D is TRBD1 (5 bases). Germline CDR1 reads MDHEN; CDR2 reads SYDVKM. CDR3 length: 13 amino acids. V dropped 10 bases and J dropped 0 bases, with 13 bases sitting between them. The CDR3 DNA is TGTGCCACCAGGGCAGATTCCTCCTACGAGCAGTACTTC. It is translated as CATRADSSYEQYF.

This chain links TRBV4-1 with TRBJ2-7; D may be TRBD2 (5 bases). The germline V and J ends were trimmed by 0 bases and 4 bases, with 13 bases remaining between them. The CDR3 contains 15 residues. The germline gives CDR1 MGHRA, CDR2 YSYEKL. Here the CDR3 reads CASSQDRSGPYEQYF. Written as DNA, the CDR3 is TGCGCCAGCAGCCAAGATAGGAGCGGACCTTACGAGCAGTACTTC.